This T cell receptor (beta chain) was recorded in a study of cytomegalovirus exposure and HLA in healthy donors. Primers: 60 Vbeta forward and 13 Jbeta reverse. Here immunoSEQ multiplex PCR was the method, and the copy in TCRdb shows in-frame clones only, minus some. Here the sample spans about 130,000 clones, about 80% being singletons. General study results and limits: For most subjects, TCR beta sequences were reported to predict HLA-A and HLA-B alleles with accuracy. Apart from CMV serostatus, no immune exposure information was available.

This clone was seen more than once but under ten times. Its antigen remains unidentified. Sequences were obtained from PBMCs. The clonotype comes from a woman between 45 and 65 years old in good health and CMV-seronegative.

The CDR3 nucleotides are TGTGCCAGCCCTCAGAGGGGGGGTGCCATTTACGAGCAGTACGTC. It is translated as CASPQRGGAIYEQYV. The chain carries TRBV6-4 and TRBJ2-7; possible D gene TRBD2, 7 bases. From germline, CDR1 is MRHNA and CDR2 SNTAGT. This CDR3 comprises 15 residues. V lost 8 bases to trimming and J lost 4 bases, with 21 bases between them.